The source of this T cell receptor beta chain is a study of tumour-infiltrating T cells in Burkitt lymphoma. Study-level information: Overall and progression-free survival were predicted by productive clonality.

CDR1 and CDR2 from the germline V gene are SQVTM and ANQGSEA. This CDR3 is built from 12 residues. The V end lost 7 bases, the J end lost 8 bases, and 14 bases lay between the germline ends. Libraries were prepared by immunoSEQ multiplex PCR; TCRdb keeps only in-frame clonotypes and omits some of them. The repertoire consists of more than 5,500 clones, with roughly a tenth occurring once and the leading ten covering approximately 2.4%. This clone was seen more than once but under ten times. The sequenced material came from tumor tissue. This chain joins TRBV29-1 and TRBJ1-4; no firm D call. The clonotype originates from a human donor with diffuse large B-cell lymphoma. CDR3 nucleotides: TGCAGCGCCGACTTTACGGGAGAAAAACTGTTTTTT. Protein: CSADFTGEKLFF.